The next 31 T cell receptor beta chains were all read from a single sample in a study of early T cells in non-severe SARS-CoV-2 infection. TCRdb re-derived calls from the 5' RACE reads in MiXCR, one entry per CDR3 protein. The data show over 95,000 distinct CDR3 sequences, with approximately 17% seen just once and about 1.3% held by the top ten. Sequencing used whole blood. The receptors shown here come from an adult who was a healthcare worker with PCR-confirmed SARS-CoV-2 infection or an uninfected control (not recorded which).

The sample holds a few counts of this clonotype. The chain has TRBV20-1 and TRBJ1-2; 9 bases line up with TRBD1. The CDR3 is 14 residues long. From germline, CDR1 is DFQATT and CDR2 SNEGSKA (reference sequence). Germline trimming cut 6 bases from V and 7 bases from J; bases unmatched to any gene: 12. The CDR3 spells CSAGTGFEAAGYTF. CDR3 DNA: TGCAGTGCGGGGACAGGGTTTGAGGCTGCTGGCTACACCTTC.

This clonotype came up a few times. As DNA, the CDR3 is TGTGCCAGCAGGGGAGAAGATACGCAGTATTTT. This sequence encodes CASRGEDTQYF. The genes are TRBV28 and TRBJ2-3; D possibly corresponds to TRBD2 (5 bases). The V gene lost 6 bases and the J gene lost 5 bases, with 6 bases spanning the gap. This CDR3 comprises 11 residues. Per germline, CDR1 MDHEN and CDR2 SYDVKM.

The rearrangement joins TRBV5-1 to TRBJ1-2; tentative D call: TRBD1 (5 bases). Germline values: CDR1 SGHRS, CDR2 YFSETQ. This CDR3 spans 13 amino acids. CDR3 protein: CASRTGVNYGYTF. The CDR3 DNA sequence: TGCGCTTCTCGAACGGGGGTCAACTATGGCTACACCTTC.

J is TRBJ2-2 and V is TRBV4-3, with a possible D match to TRBD1 (5 bases). Germline-derived CDR1 and CDR2 are LGHNA and YSLEER. CDR3 length: 14 amino acids. V was pared by 3 bases and J by 3 bases, with 8 bases between. The CDR3 is CASSQTAYTGELFF. The CDR3 DNA follows: TGCGCCAGCAGCCAGACAGCTTACACCGGGGAGCTGTTTTTT.

This clonotype has just a few counts. This sequence joins TRBV29-1 and TRBJ2-7; D is uncertain. The CDR3 contains 12 residues. V was pared by 7 bases and J by 0 bases, with 10 bases between. Germline V gene sequence: CDR1 SQVTM, CDR2 ANQGSEA. CDR3 region: CSGGTASYEQYF. The CDR3, as DNA: TGCAGCGGGGGAACAGCCTCCTACGAGCAGTACTTC.

The V gene is TRBV14, the J gene TRBJ1-1; 8 nucleotides align to TRBD1. Germline V lookup: CDR1 SGHDN, CDR2 FVKESK. This CDR3 has 16 amino acids. Trimming took 4 bases from V and 4 from J; bases not matched to a gene: 11. CDR3 sequence: CASSRGTGLGGTEAFF. DNA of the CDR3: TGTGCCAGCAGCCGGGGGACAGGTCTCGGGGGCACTGAAGCTTTCTTT.

This clonotype was detected ten times or more. The chain is built from TRBV28 and TRBJ2-1, with 13 bases matching TRBD2. J was trimmed by 12 bases and V by 6 bases; bases with no gene match: 8. Germline V gene data show CDR1 as MDHEN and CDR2 as SYDVKM. The CDR3 length is 14 residues. As DNA, the CDR3 is TGTGCCAGCAGGATAACTAGCGGGAGGGGGGCGCAGTTCTTC. It yields the protein CASRITSGRGAQFF.

The chain has TRBV5-4 and TRBJ2-2; D is ambiguous. Germline V CDR1 and CDR2: SGHNT, YYREEE (reference sequence). V was shortened by 0 bases and J by 4 bases, with 13 bases between the two germline ends. CDR3 length equals 16 residues. CDR3 residues: CASSLVTVIGTGELFF. The CDR3 bases are TGTGCCAGCAGCTTGGTGACGGTCATCGGCACCGGGGAGCTGTTTTTT.

The J gene is TRBJ1-5, the V gene TRBV19; 8 bases map to TRBD1. Trimming at V came to 5 bases and at J to 4 bases, leaving 7 bases not matched to a gene. Germline V gene lookup returns CDR1 LNHDA and CDR2 SQIVND (reference sequence). The CDR3 is 15 amino acids. CDR3 bases: TGTGCCAGTAGTCTCGGACAGGGCACGAATCAGCCCCAGCATTTT. Protein product: CASSLGQGTNQPQHF. Looking up the rest from reference TRBV19 and TRBJ1-5 gives the full variable domain: DGGITQSPKYLFRKEGQNVTLSCEQNLNHDAMYWYRQDPGQGLRLIYYSQIVNDFQKGDIAEGYSVSREKKESFPLTVTSAQKNPTAFYLCASSLGQGTNQPQHFGDGTRLSIL.

Notes on this clonotype: Its ends do not fully match the called genes, so a read error is possible. V is TRBV7-2 and J is TRBJ2-7; D is unclear. The CDR3 has 14 amino acids. Looked up from germline, CDR1 is SGHTA and CDR2 is FQGNSA. This CDR3 reads CASSLGRVYYGQYF. The DNA for the CDR3 is TGTGCCAGCAGCTTAGGCCGAGTGTACTACGGGCAGTACTTC.

Concerning this clonotype: Relative to the germline gene, one junction end is altered; a read error may explain this. The chain recombines TRBV7-9 with TRBJ2-7, with 7 nucleotides matching TRBD1. CDR3 length equals 14 residues. Germline CDR1 and CDR2: SEHNR and FQNEAQ (reference sequence). The CDR3 nucleotides read TGTGCCAGCAGCATAGCCCGGACAGGCTACGAGCAGTACTTC. Translating gives CASSIARTGYEQYF.

The CDR3 is CASSSHRAYEQYF. As DNA, the CDR3 is TGTGCCAGCAGTTCCCATCGGGCCTACGAGCAGTACTTC. The chain recombines TRBV28 with TRBJ2-7; D uncertain. V lost 4 bases and J lost 2, with 9 bases in between. The CDR3 length is 13 residues. Germline V gene lookup returns CDR1 MDHEN and CDR2 SYDVKM.

The CDR3 spells CASSVSTSGQPQHF. CDR3 sequence (DNA): TGTGCCAGCAGCGTAAGTACGTCGGGGCAGCCCCAGCATTTT. The genes are TRBV9 and TRBJ1-5, with D uncertain. The CDR3 consists of 14 residues. CDR1 is SGDLS and CDR2 is YYNGEE in the germline V gene. Deletions cut 1 base from V and 7 bases from J, with 12 bases between.

The chain carries TRBV7-6 and TRBJ2-5; tentatively, D is TRBD1 (6 bases). Germline CDR1 SGHVS, CDR2 FNYEAQ. Trimming cost V 2 bases and J 0 bases, with 13 bases left between them. The CDR3 totals 16 residues. CDR3 DNA sequence: TGTGCCAGCAGCTTAATGCCAGGGGAGTACCAAGAGACCCAGTACTTC. Translated: CASSLMPGEYQETQYF.

This clonotype was picked up a small number of times. The J gene is TRBJ1-2, the V gene TRBV12-3 or TRBV12-4; 7 bases agree with TRBD1. The CDR3 contains 14 residues. The V gene end was trimmed by 4 bases and the J gene end by 8 bases; junction bases not matched to a gene: 10. Written as DNA, the CDR3 is TGTGCCAGCAGTTCCACAGGGGAGGTCTCCGGCTACACCTTC. The encoded protein is CASSSTGEVSGYTF.

This clonotype has just a few counts. This chain links TRBV12-3 or TRBV12-4 with TRBJ1-2; D not certain. The CDR3 sequence is 11 residues long. V lost 0 bases, J lost 5 bases, and 1 base lay in between. CDR3 protein: CASSLAYGYTF. The CDR3 region has the DNA TGTGCCAGCAGTTTAGCGTATGGCTACACCTTC.

The chain couples TRBV11-2 to TRBJ2-7; 9 bases are a match to TRBD2. V was clipped by 3 bases and J by 7 bases; unmatched bases: 7. The CDR3 runs to 14 residues. Germline V gene sequence: CDR1 SGHAT, CDR2 FQNNGV. This CDR3 is CASSFVGLAHEQYF. In DNA, the CDR3 is TGTGCCAGCAGCTTCGTGGGACTAGCCCATGAGCAGTACTTC.

In this sample, this clonotype turned up a few times. The chain uses TRBV19 and TRBJ2-3; 12 positions match TRBD2. Germline V gene sequence: CDR1 LNHDA, CDR2 SQIVND (reference sequence). Losses at the gene ends were 6 bases for V and 5 bases for J; bases not matched to a gene: 9. The CDR3 sequence is 16 residues long. CDR3 nucleotide sequence: TGTGCCAGTAGCGTTCTAGCGGGAGGGCGTGGAGATACGCAGTATTTT. Translated: CASSVLAGGRGDTQYF.

The chain uses TRBV28 and TRBJ2-7; 8 positions agree with TRBD1. This CDR3 comprises 15 residues. V dropped 6 bases and J dropped 7; count of bases not matched to a gene: 14. The germline V gene has CDR1 MDHEN and CDR2 SYDVKM. CDR3 DNA: TGTGCCAGCAGCACGGGTGGGACAGGTCCAGGGGAGCAGTACTTC. This gives the protein CASSTGGTGPGEQYF.

For this clonotype: One end of the junction varies from germline; a read error may be responsible. This chain uses TRBV5-1 with TRBJ2-1, with 9 nucleotides matching TRBD1. CDR1 and CDR2 from the germline V gene are SGHRS and YFSETQ. The CDR3 loop spans 19 amino acids. Here the CDR3 reads CTSSLAVGQGYSGGHEQFF. CDR3 bases: TGCACCAGCAGCTTGGCCGTTGGACAGGGGTATTCTGGTGGGCATGAGCAGTTCTTC.

This chain uses TRBV29-1 with TRBJ2-3; TRBD2 matches at 7 bases. V shed 6 bases, J shed 4 bases, and the junction held 13 bases outside the gene matches. Germline V gene data show CDR1 as SQVTM and CDR2 as ANQGSEA. The CDR3 sequence is 15 residues long. CDR3 in amino acids: CSVRYSGLKADTQYF. As DNA, the CDR3 is TGCAGCGTCAGATATAGCGGGTTGAAGGCAGATACGCAGTATTTT.

This clonotype was seen ten or more times. DNA for the CDR3: TGCAGTGCTAGAGATACCCAGCGGGGGGACACCGGGGAGCTGTTTTTT. It codes for CSARDTQRGDTGELFF. The chain uses TRBV20-1 and TRBJ2-2; TRBD2 matches 9 bases. The CDR3 runs to 16 residues. Germline V lookup: CDR1 DFQATT, CDR2 SNEGSKA (reference sequence). The V segment lost 0 bases and the J segment 3 bases; nucleotides outside the gene matches: 5.

This chain links TRBV2 with TRBJ1-2; D gene uncertain. This CDR3 is 14 amino acids long. V shed 7 bases and J shed 6 bases, with 18 bases lying between them. From germline, CDR1 is SNHLY and CDR2 FYNNEI. CDR3 residues: CASTNLQEWNGYTF. The DNA for the CDR3 is TGTGCCAGCACCAACCTCCAGGAATGGAATGGCTACACCTTC.

The chain joins TRBV28 to TRBJ2-7; 9 nucleotides match TRBD2. The CDR3 contains 14 residues. The ends lost 6 bases at V and 6 bases at J; junction bases unmatched: 9. Germline CDR1 and CDR2: MDHEN and SYDVKM. In DNA, the CDR3 is TGTGCCAGCAGGGTAGCGGGAGAAGCGTTCGAGCAGTACTTC. It yields the protein CASRVAGEAFEQYF.

The sample holds many counts of this clonotype. V usage is TRBV4-3 and J usage is TRBJ2-4; 14 bases are a match to TRBD2. With V trimmed by 4 bases and J by 3 bases, 5 bases remained unmatched. The germline gives CDR1 LGHNA, CDR2 YSLEER. The CDR3 is made up of 17 amino acids. The CDR3 spells CASSPGLAGGGKNIQYF. In DNA, the CDR3 is TGCGCCAGCAGCCCAGGACTAGCGGGAGGTGGCAAAAACATTCAGTACTTC.

This rearrangement joins TRBV29-1 to TRBJ1-2; TRBD1 is a possible D gene (6 bases). This CDR3 contains 10 residues. The V end was cut by 2 bases, the J end by 13 bases, with 11 bases between. Germline-derived CDR1 and CDR2 are SQVTM and ANQGSEA. Here the CDR3 DNA reads TGCAGCGTTGAACCGGGGGCGCCCACCTTC. Amino acids: CSVEPGAPTF. The full variable domain, rest sourced from reference TRBV29-1 and TRBJ1-2, is SAVISQKPSRDICQRGTSLTIQCQVDSQVTMMFWYRQQPGQSLTLIATANQGSEATYESGFVIDKFPISRPNLTFSTLTVSNMSPEDSSIYLCSVEPGAPTFGSGTRLTVV.

The chain is built from TRBV6-5 and TRBJ1-2; D gene unclear. CDR1 is MNHEY, CDR2 SVGAGI, per germline. CDR3 length equals 12 residues. Between the trimmed V and J ends, which lost 4 bases and 6 bases, there was a span of 9 bases. The CDR3 nucleotides read TGTGCCAGCAGTTCCACCCCCCATGGCTACACCTTC. It codes for CASSSTPHGYTF.

This clonotype was seen more than once but under ten times. The chain carries TRBV20-1 and TRBJ2-5; no definite D call. Trimming took off 3 bases at V and 5 bases at J, with 10 bases between the two ends. Germline V gives CDR1 DFQATT, CDR2 SNEGSKA (reference sequence). The CDR3 runs to 12 residues. The CDR3: CSASPFHETQYF. DNA for the CDR3: TGCAGTGCTAGTCCCTTCCACGAGACCCAGTACTTC.

This clonotype has just a few counts. J is TRBJ1-2 and V is TRBV30; D is possibly TRBD1 (6 bases). The CDR3 runs to 14 residues. V was shortened by 3 bases and J by 1 base, with 12 bases between the two germline ends. The germline gives CDR1 GTSNPN, CDR2 SVGIG (reference sequence). CDR3 region: CAWRGAENNYGYTF. The CDR3 bases are TGTGCCTGGAGGGGGGCGGAAAATAACTATGGCTACACCTTC.

The chain recombines TRBV9 with TRBJ2-1; D may be TRBD1 (5 bases). Per germline, CDR1 SGDLS and CDR2 YYNGEE. The CDR3 consists of 14 residues. V was trimmed by 2 bases and J by 8 bases, leaving 14 bases between them. In nucleotides, the CDR3 is TGTGCCAGCAGCGTTAGTGGGGCCAAGGATGAGCAGTTCTTC. This codes for CASSVSGAKDEQFF.

The genes are TRBV12-3 or TRBV12-4 and TRBJ1-2, with 8 bases identical to TRBD1. J lost 3 bases, V lost 5 bases, and 2 bases had no gene match. The length of the CDR3 is 13 residues. The CDR3 nucleotides read TGTGCCAGCAGTGGACAGGGCCACTATGGCTACACCTTC. It codes for CASSGQGHYGYTF.